A few counts support the clone carrying this TCR beta chain. No antigen is known for it. These data originate in a study of identical twins. Broader study findings: The authors noted that invariant MAIT and iNKT cells could partly confound zero-insertion analyses. When twins shared out-of-frame alpha sequences, those sequences had excess low generation probability. Insertions ran lower in abundant cord blood beta clonotypes, though not in memory repertoires.

cDNA carried unique molecular identifiers, and a universal primer site was added by template switching. TCRdb re-analysed the 5' RACE reads in MiXCR, keeping a single row per CDR3 protein. The table lists under 300,000 distinct CDR3 sequences, about 13% of them singletons. Germline lookup yields CDR1 DFQATT and CDR2 SNEGSKA (reference sequence). Trimming removed 5 bases at V and 4 bases at J, with 10 bases between. This CDR3 has 12 amino acids. The same sample was also studied in work on yellow fever vaccine responses in identical twins.

The source of this sequence is a woman under 30 in good health. Sequencing input: memory (CD45RO+) T cells sorted from blood. The chain is built from TRBV20-1 and TRBJ2-3; D is ambiguous. The CDR3 loop is CSAETIADTQYF. The CDR3 DNA follows: TGCAGTGCTGAAACCATAGCAGATACGCAGTATTTT.